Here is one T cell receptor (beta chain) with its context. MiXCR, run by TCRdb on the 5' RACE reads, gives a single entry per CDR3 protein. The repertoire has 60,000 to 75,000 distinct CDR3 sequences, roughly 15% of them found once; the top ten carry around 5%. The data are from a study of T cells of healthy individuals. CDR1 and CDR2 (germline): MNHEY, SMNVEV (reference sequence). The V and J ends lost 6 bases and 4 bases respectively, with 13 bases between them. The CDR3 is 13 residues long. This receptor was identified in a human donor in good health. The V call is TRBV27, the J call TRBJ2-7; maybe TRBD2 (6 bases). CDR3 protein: CASRTGVAYEQYF. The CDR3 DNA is TGTGCCAGCAGGACGGGAGTTGCTTACGAGCAGTACTTC.